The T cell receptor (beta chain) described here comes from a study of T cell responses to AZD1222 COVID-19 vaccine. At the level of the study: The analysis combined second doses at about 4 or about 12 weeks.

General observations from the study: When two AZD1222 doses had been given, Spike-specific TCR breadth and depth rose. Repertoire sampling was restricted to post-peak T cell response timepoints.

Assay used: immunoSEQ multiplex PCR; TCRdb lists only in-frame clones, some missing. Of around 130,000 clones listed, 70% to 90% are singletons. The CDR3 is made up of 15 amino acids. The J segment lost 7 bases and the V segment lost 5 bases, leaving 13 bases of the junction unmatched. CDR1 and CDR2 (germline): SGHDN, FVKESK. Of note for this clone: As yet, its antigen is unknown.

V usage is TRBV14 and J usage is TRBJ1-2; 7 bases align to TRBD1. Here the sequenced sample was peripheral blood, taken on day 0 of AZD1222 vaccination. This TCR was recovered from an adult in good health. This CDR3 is CASSTRQGNPSGYTF. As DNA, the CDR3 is TGTGCCAGCAGCACCCGACAGGGAAATCCGTCTGGCTACACCTTC.